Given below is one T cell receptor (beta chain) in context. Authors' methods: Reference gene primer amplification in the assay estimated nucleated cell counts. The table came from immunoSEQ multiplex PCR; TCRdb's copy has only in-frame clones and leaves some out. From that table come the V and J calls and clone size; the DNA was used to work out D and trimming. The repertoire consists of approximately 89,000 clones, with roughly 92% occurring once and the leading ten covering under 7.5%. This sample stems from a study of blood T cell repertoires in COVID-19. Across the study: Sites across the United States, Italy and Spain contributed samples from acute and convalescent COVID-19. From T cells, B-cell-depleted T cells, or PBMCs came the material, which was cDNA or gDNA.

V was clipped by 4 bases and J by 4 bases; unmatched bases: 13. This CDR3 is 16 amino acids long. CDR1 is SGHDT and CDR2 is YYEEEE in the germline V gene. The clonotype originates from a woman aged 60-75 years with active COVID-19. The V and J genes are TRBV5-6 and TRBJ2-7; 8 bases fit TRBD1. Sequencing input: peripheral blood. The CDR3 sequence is CASSRNVRTGIYEQYF. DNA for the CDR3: TGTGCCAGCAGCAGAAATGTGCGGACAGGGATATACGAGCAGTACTTC.